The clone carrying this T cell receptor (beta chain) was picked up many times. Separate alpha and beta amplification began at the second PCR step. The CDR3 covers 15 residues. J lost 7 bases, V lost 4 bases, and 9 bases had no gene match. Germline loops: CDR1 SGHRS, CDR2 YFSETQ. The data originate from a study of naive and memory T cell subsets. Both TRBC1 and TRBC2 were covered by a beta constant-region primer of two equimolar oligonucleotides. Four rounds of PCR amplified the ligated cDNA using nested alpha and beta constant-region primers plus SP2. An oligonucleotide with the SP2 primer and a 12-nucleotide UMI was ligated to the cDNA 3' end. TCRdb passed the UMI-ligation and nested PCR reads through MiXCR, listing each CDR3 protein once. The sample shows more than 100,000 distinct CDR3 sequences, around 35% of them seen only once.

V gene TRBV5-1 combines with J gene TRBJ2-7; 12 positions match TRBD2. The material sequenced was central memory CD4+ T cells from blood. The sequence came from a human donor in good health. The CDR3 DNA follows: TGCGCCAGCAGCACTGTGACTAGCGGGAGAGAAGAGCAGTACTTC. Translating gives CASSTVTSGREEQYF.